This T cell receptor (beta chain) originates from a study of blood T cell repertoires in COVID-19. Study-level information: COVID-19 samples collected from the United States, Italy and Spain covered acute and convalescent phases. PBMCs, B-cell-depleted T cells, or T cells were the source of the cDNA or gDNA that made up the material.

TCRdb's copy holds only in-frame clones and misses some; the assay was immunoSEQ multiplex PCR. The repertoire holds under 250,000 clones, around 88% seen once, with under 1.5% in the top ten. The CDR3 consists of 17 residues. The junction had 11 bases not matched to a gene; V was cut back by 5 bases and J by 4 bases. Germline CDR1 LNHDA, CDR2 SQIVND (reference sequence). The V gene is TRBV19, the J gene TRBJ1-3; 10 nucleotides agree with TRBD1. The receptor was derived from a man older than 75 with acute or convalescent COVID-19. The sequenced sample was peripheral blood. CDR3 DNA sequence: TGTGCCAGTAGTGCGCGTTATGGACAGGGGGTCGGAAACACCATATATTTT. Amino acid sequence: CASSARYGQGVGNTIYF. The variable domain in full, completed from reference TRBV19 and TRBJ1-3, reads DGGITQSPKYLFRKEGQNVTLSCEQNLNHDAMYWYRQDPGQGLRLIYYSQIVNDFQKGDIAEGYSVSREKKESFPLTVTSAQKNPTAFYLCASSARYGQGVGNTIYFGEGSWLTVV.